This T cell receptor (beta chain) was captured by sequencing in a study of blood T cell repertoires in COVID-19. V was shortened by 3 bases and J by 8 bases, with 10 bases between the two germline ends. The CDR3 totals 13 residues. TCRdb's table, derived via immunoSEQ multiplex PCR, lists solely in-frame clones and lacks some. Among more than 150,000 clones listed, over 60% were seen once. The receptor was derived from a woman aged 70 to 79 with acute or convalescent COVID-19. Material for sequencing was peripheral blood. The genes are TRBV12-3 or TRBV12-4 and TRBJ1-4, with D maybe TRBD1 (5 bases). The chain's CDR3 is CASSFKEGEKLFF. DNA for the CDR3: TGTGCCAGCAGTTTTAAGGAGGGGGAAAAACTGTTTTTT.